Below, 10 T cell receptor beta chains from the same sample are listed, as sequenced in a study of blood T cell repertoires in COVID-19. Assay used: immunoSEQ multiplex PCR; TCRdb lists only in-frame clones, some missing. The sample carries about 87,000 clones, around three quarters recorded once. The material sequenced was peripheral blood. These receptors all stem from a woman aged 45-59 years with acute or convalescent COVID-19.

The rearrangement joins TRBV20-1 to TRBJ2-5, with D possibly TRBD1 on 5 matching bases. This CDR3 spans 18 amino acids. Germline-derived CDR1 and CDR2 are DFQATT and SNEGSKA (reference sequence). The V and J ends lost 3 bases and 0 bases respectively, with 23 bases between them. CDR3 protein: CSASGNGPTGHNQETQYF. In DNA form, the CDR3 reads TGCAGTGCTAGTGGTAATGGACCCACCGGACATAACCAAGAGACCCAGTACTTC.

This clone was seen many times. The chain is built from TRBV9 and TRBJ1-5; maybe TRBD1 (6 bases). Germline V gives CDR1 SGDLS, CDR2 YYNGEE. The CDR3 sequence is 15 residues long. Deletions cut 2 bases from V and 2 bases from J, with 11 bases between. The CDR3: CASSVSSGGNQPQHF. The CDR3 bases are TGTGCCAGCAGCGTCTCTTCAGGGGGCAATCAGCCCCAGCATTTT.

The CDR3 DNA sequence: TGTGCCAGCAGTCCCCAGTGGGGGCGCAACAATGAGCAGTTCTTC. Protein sequence: CASSPQWGRNNEQFF. The genes are TRBV6-6 and TRBJ2-1; possible D gene TRBD1, 6 bases. The length of the CDR3 is 15 residues. Germline CDR1 and CDR2: MNHNY and SVGAGI (reference sequence). Between the trimmed V and J ends, which lost 5 bases and 5 bases, there was a span of 16 bases.

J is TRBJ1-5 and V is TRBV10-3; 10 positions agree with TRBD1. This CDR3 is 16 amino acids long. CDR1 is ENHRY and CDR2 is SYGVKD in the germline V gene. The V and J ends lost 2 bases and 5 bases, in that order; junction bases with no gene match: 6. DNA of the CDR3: TGTGCCATCAGTGAGATTGGAGGGACAGGGGATCAGCCCCAGCATTTT. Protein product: CAISEIGGTGDQPQHF.

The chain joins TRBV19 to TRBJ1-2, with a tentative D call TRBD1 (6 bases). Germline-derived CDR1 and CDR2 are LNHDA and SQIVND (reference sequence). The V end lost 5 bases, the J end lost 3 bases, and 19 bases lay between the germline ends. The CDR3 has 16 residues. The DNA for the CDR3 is TGTGCCAGTAGTCACCTGGGGGGGGCGGATGACTATGGCTACACCTTC. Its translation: CASSHLGGADDYGYTF.

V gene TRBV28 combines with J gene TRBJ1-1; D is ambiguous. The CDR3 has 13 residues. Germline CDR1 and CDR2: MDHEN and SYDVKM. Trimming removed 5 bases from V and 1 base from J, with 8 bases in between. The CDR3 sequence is CASSPGQNTEAFF. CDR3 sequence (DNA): TGTGCCAGCAGTCCCGGTCAGAACACTGAAGCTTTCTTT.

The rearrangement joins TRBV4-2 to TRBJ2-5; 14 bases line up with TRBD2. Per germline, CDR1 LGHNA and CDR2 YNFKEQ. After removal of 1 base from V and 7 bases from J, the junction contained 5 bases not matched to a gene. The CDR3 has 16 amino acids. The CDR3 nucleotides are TGTGCCAGCAGCCAAGTGACTAGCGGGGGGGATGGGACCCAGTACTTC. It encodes CASSQVTSGGDGTQYF.

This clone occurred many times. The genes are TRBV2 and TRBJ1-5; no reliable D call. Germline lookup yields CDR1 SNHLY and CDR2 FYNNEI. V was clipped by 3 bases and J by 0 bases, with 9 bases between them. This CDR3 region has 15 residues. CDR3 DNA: TGTGCCAGCAGTGATTCACACATTAGCAATCAGCCCCAGCATTTT. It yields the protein CASSDSHISNQPQHF.

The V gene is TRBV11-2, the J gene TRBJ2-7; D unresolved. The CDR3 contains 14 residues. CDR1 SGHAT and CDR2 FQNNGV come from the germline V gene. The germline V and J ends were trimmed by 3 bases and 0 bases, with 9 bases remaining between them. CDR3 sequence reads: CASSFDPSSYEQYF. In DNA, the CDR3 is TGTGCCAGCAGCTTTGACCCTAGCTCCTACGAGCAGTACTTC.

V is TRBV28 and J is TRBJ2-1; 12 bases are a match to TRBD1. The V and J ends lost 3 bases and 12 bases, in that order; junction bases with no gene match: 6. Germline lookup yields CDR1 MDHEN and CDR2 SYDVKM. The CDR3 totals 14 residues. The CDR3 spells CASSLGQGAIGQFF. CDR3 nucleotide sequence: TGTGCCAGCAGTTTGGGACAGGGGGCCATAGGGCAGTTCTTC.